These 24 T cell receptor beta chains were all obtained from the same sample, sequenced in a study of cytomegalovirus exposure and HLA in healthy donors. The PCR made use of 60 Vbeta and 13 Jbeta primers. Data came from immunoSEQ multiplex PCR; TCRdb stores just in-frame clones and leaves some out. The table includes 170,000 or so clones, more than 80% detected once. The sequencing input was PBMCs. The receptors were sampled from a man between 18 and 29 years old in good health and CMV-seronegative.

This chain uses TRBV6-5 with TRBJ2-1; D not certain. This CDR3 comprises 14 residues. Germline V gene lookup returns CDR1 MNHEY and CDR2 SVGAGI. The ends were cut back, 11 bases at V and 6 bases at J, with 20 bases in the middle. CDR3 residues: CAAPSGQPINEQFF. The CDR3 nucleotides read TGTGCCGCCCCCTCTGGGCAGCCGATCAATGAGCAGTTCTTC.

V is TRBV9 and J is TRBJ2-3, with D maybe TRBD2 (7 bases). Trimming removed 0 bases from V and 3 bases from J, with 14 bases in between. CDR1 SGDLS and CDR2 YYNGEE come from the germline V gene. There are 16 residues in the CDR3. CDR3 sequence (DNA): TGTGCCAGCAGCGTAGAGTGGGGGGGGCGAACAGATACGCAGTATTTT. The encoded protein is CASSVEWGGRTDTQYF.

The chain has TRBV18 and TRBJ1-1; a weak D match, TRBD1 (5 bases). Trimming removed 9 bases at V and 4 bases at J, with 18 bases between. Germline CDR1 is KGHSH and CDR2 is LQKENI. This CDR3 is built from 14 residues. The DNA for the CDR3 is TGTGCCAGTTTCGGGGGGTTGGGTTTCACTGAAGCTTTCTTT. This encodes CASFGGLGFTEAFF.

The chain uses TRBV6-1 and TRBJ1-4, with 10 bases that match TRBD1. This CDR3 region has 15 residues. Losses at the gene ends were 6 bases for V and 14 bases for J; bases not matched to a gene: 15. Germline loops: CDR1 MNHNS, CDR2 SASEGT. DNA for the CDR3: TGTGCCAGCAGGTTGGACAGGGGGGGCCCGGGGGCTCTGTTTTTT. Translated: CASRLDRGGPGALFF.

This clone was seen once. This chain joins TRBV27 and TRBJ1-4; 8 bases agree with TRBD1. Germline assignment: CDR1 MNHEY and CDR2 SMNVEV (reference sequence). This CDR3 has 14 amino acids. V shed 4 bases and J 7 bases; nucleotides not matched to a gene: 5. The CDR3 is CASSSGQGGEKLFF. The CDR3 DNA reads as TGTGCCAGCAGTTCAGGACAGGGTGGTGAAAAACTGTTTTTT.

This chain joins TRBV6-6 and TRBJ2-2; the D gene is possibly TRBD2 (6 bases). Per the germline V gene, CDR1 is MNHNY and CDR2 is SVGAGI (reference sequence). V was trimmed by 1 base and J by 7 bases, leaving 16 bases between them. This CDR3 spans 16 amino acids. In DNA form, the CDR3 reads TGTGCCAGCAGTTACTATGTCGGGAGATCTTTCGGGGAGCTGTTTTTT. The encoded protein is CASSYYVGRSFGELFF.

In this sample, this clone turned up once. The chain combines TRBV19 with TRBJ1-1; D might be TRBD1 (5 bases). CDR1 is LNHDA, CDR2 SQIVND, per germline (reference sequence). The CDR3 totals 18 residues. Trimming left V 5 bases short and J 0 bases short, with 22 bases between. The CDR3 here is CASSAPQTREGMNTEAFF. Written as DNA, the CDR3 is TGTGCCAGTAGTGCCCCTCAGACCAGGGAAGGGATGAACACTGAAGCTTTCTTT.

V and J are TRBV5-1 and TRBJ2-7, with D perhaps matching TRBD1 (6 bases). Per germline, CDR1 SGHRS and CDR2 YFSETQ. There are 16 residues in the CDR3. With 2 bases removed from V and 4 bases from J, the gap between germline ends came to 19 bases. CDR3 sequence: CASSFPIQGAAYEQYF. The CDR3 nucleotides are TGCGCCAGCAGCTTCCCGATACAGGGAGCCGCTTACGAGCAGTACTTC. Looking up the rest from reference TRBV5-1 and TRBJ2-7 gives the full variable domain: KAGVTQTPRYLIKTRGQQVTLSCSPISGHRSVSWYQQTPGQGLQFLFEYFSETQRNKGNFPGRFSGRQFSNSRSEMNVSTLELGDSALYLCASSFPIQGAAYEQYFGPGTRLTVT.

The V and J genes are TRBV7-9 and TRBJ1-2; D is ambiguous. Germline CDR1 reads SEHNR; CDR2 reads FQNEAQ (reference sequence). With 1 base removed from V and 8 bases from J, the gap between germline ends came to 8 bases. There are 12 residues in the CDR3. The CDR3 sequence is CASSLVVAGYTF. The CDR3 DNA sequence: TGTGCCAGCAGCTTAGTAGTCGCCGGCTACACCTTC. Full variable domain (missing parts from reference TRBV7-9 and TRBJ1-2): DTGVSQNPRHKITKRGQNVTFRCDPISEHNRLYWYRQTLGQGPEFLTYFQNEAQLEKSRLLSDRFSAERPKGSFSTLEIQRTEQGDSAMYLCASSLVVAGYTFGSGTRLTVV.

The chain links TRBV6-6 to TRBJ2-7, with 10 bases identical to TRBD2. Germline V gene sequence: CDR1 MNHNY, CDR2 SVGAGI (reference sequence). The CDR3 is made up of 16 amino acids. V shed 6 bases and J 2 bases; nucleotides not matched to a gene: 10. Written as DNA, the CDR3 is TGTGCCAGCAGCCGTCCGGCTAGCGGGGGCACCTACGAGCAGTACTTC. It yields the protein CASSRPASGGTYEQYF.

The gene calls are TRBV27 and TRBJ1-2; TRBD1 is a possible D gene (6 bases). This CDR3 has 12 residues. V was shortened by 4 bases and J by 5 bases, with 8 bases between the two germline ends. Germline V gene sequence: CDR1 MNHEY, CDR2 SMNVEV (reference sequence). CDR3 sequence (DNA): TGTGCCAGCAGTTCACAGGGTTATGGCTACACCTTC. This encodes CASSSQGYGYTF.

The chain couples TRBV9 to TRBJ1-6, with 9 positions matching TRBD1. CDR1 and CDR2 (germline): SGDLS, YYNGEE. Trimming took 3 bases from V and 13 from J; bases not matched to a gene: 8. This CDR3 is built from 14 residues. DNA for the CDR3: TGTGCCAGCAGCGCCGGGACAGGGCCTTCGCCCCTCCACTTT. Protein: CASSAGTGPSPLHF.

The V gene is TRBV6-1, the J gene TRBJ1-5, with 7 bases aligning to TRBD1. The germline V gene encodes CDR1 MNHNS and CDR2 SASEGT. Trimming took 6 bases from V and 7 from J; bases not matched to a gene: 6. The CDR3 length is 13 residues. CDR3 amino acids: CASSNRGIQPQHF. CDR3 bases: TGTGCCAGCAGCAACAGGGGAATACAGCCCCAGCATTTT.

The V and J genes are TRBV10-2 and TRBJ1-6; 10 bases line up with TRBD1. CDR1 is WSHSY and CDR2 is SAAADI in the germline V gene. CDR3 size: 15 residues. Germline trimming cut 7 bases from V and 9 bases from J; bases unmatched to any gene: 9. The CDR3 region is CASTLGQGIGSPLHF. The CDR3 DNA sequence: TGCGCCAGCACCCTGGGACAGGGGATAGGTTCACCCCTCCACTTT.

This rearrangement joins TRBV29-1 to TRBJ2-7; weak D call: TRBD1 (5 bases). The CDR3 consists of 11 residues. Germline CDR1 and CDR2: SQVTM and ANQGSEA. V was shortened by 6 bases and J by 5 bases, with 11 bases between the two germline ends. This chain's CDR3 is CSVGWTHEQYF. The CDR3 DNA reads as TGCAGCGTAGGTTGGACACACGAGCAGTACTTC.

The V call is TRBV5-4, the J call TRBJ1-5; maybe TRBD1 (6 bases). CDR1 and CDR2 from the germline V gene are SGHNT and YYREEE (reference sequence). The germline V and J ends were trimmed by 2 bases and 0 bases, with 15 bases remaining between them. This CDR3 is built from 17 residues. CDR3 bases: TGTGCCAGCAGCTTCTCGGACAGACCAGATAGCAATCAGCCCCAGCATTTT. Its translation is CASSFSDRPDSNQPQHF.

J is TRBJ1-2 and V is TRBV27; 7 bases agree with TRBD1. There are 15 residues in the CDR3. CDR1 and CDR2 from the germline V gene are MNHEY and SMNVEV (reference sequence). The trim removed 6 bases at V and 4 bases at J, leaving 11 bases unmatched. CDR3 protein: CASSITGAGGYGYTF. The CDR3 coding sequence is TGTGCCAGCAGCATAACCGGGGCAGGGGGCTATGGCTACACCTTC.

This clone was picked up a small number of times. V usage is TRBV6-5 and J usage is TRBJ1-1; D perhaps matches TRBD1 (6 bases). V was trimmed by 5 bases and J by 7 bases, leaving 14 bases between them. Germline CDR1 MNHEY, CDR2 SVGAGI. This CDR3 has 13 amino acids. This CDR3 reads CASSRGTTGEAFF. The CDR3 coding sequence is TGTGCCAGCAGTAGGGGGACTACCGGTGAAGCTTTCTTT.

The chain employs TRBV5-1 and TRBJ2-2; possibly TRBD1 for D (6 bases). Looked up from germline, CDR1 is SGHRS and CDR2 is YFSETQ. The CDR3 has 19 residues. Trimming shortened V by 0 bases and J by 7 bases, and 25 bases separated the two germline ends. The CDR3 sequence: CASSLVPGKWTARFGELFF. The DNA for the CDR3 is TGCGCCAGCAGCTTGGTTCCCGGAAAATGGACAGCCAGATTCGGGGAGCTGTTTTTT.

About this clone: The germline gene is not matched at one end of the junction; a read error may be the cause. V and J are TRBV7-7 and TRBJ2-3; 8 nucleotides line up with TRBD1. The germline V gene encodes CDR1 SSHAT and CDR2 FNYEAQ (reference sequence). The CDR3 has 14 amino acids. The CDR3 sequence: CASSRGQGTDTQYF. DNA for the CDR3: TGTGCTAGCAGCCGGGGACAGGGCACAGATACGCAGTATTTT.

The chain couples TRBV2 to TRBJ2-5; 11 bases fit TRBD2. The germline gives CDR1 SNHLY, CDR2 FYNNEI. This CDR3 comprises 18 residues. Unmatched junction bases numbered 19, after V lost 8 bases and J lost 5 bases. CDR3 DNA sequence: TGTGCCAGCGGGGGGGTGGAACTAGCGGGAGAGGCGACCGAGACCCAGTACTTC. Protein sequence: CASGGVELAGEATETQYF. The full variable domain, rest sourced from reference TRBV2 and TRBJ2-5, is EPEVTQTPSHQVTQMGQEVILRCVPISNHLYFYWYRQILGQKVEFLVSFYNNEISEKSEIFDDQFSVERPDGSNFTLKIRSTKLEDSAMYFCASGGVELAGEATETQYFGPGTRLLVL.

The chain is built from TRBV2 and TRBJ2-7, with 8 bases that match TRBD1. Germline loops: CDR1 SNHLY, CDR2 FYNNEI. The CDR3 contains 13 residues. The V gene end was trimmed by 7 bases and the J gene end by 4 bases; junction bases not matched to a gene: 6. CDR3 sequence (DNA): TGTGCCAGCAAAGGACAGGGAAAGTACGAGCAGTACTTC. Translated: CASKGQGKYEQYF.

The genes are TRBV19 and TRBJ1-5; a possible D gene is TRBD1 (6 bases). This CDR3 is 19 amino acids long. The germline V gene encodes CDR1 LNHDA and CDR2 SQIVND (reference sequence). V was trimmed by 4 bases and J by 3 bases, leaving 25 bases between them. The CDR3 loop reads CASSNNERQVSYYNQPQHF. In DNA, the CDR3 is TGTGCCAGTAGTAACAATGAAAGACAGGTTTCTTATTACAATCAGCCCCAGCATTTT.

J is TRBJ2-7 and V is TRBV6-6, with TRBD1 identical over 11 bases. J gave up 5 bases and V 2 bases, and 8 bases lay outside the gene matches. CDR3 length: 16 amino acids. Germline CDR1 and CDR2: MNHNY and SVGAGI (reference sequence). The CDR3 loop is CASSYDGQGAIDEQYF. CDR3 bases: TGTGCCAGCAGTTACGATGGACAGGGGGCGATCGACGAGCAGTACTTC.